This TCR beta chain was observed in a study of control samples from healthy donors and cancer patients. The repertoire was sequenced with immunoSEQ multiplex PCR; TCRdb's copy has only in-frame clones and lacks some. The table records some 150,000 clones, about 93% of them present only once. The sample holds a few counts of this clone. This TCR was recovered from a man aged 45-60 years in good health. The sequencing input was blood.

CDR3 sequence reads: CASSRWSLGRDGYTF. The CDR3 bases are TGTGCCAGTAGCCGATGGTCTCTGGGAAGAGATGGCTACACCTTC. The chain joins TRBV19 to TRBJ1-2; the D is unclear. The V gene's germline CDR1 is LNHDA and CDR2 SQIVND (reference sequence). The CDR3 totals 15 residues. Trimming left V 6 bases short and J 6 bases short, with 20 bases between.